Listed below are T cell receptor beta chains from one sample, sequenced in a study of Siglec-9 on CD8 T cells in melanoma. Profiled with immunoSEQ multiplex PCR; TCRdb holds only in-frame clones, not every one. Of about 36,000 clones in the sample, approximately 83% were seen once. The sample taken for sequencing was Siglec-9- CD8+ T cells sorted from blood. Receptor source: a human donor in good health. Each CDR3 is given without its conserved first and last residue. A D gene is named only where the DNA matches it firmly.

>TRBV19|-|TRBJ2-1
ASSGGHDYNEQF
>TRBV19|TRBD2|TRBJ2-5
ASSFSGGIQETQY
>TRBV30|-|TRBJ2-7
AWSHQSLSEQY
>TRBV6-5|-|TRBJ1-4
ASSWGETNEKLF
>TRBV27|TRBD1|TRBJ1-3
ASSLQGAGNTIY
>TRBV28|TRBD2|TRBJ2-1
ASSSLAGFDEQF
>TRBV6-4|-|TRBJ2-1
ARTPGLNYNEQF
>TRBV7-6|-|TRBJ1-2
ASSLGTGANYGYT
>TRBV10-3|-|TRBJ1-5
AISEGRGSNQPQH
>TRBV28|TRBD1|TRBJ1-4
ASSADREIDEKLF
>TRBV10-3|-|TRBJ2-5
AISENGGTFQETQY
>TRBV15|-|TRBJ1-5
ATSNLTVWGQPQH
>TRBV5-6|-|TRBJ2-7
ASSLQGYEQY
>TRBV6-6|TRBD2|TRBJ2-3
ASRVPAGGLADTQY
>TRBV6-1|-|TRBJ1-2
ASRGLVYGYT
>TRBV28|TRBD1|TRBJ1-5
ASVITGGVNQPQH
>TRBV5-6|-|TRBJ2-7
ASTSSYEQY
>TRBV6-4|-|TRBJ2-2
ASSDRGTGELF
>TRBV7-9|-|TRBJ2-7
ASSSFWGYEQY
>TRBV4-2|TRBD2|TRBJ2-7
ASSQDSGRSYEQY
>TRBV7-9|TRBD2|TRBJ2-3
ASSLVAGAILADTQY
>TRBV11-2|TRBD2|TRBJ2-2
ASSRTSGGTTGELF
>TRBV6-5|-|TRBJ2-7
ASSYNGYSYEQY
>TRBV4-1|-|TRBJ2-7
ARGLGRA
>TRBV7-6|-|TRBJ2-1
ASSFRGGQLNEQF
>TRBV2|TRBD2|TRBJ2-7
ASSEAPGGLFSEQY
>TRBV19|-|TRBJ1-1
ASSFFRDANTEAF
>TRBV2|-|TRBJ2-7
ASSEAAAYEQY
>TRBV30|TRBD1|TRBJ1-4
AWSYGTGDEKLF
>TRBV5-1|-|TRBJ1-5
ASSFLDRANQPQH
>TRBV14|-|TRBJ1-1
ASSVMGRYTEAF
>TRBV6-1|-|TRBJ1-2
ASSEFVGTYGYT
>TRBV7-9|-|TRBJ1-4
ASSWGVRNEKLF
>TRBV7-9|-|TRBJ2-7
ASSPRISNEQY
>TRBV19|-|TRBJ1-2
ASSIWGEGPVDYGYT
>TRBV4-1|-|TRBJ2-1
ASSQDPGVHNEQF
>TRBV28|-|TRBJ2-1
ASSLYRGGNSYNEQF
>TRBV6-5|TRBD2|TRBJ2-7
ASSVLAASSYEQY
>TRBV28|-|TRBJ2-1
ASSFYRGQSKVNEQF
>TRBV27|TRBD1|TRBJ2-1
ASSPQGDFYNEQF
>TRBV7-6|-|TRBJ2-3
ASSSPHRASTDTQY
>TRBV6-6|-|TRBJ1-1
ASSYSMGDTEAF
>TRBV5-8|-|TRBJ2-1
ASSLGDTPGNNEQF
>TRBV2|-|TRBJ1-5
ASSEGQGPQPQH
>TRBV6-4|TRBD2|TRBJ2-3
ASSELAGGPDTQY
>TRBV11-2|-|TRBJ1-2
ASSPALLGINYGYT
>TRBV5-6|-|TRBJ1-2
ASSSLTLYGYT
>TRBV11-2|TRBD2|TRBJ2-5
ASSLVQGSGGLQETQY
>TRBV13|TRBD1|TRBJ1-1
ASSQGTGITEAF
>TRBV4-1|TRBD1|TRBJ2-7
ASSQEGQGSYEQY
>TRBV9|-|TRBJ1-2
ASSLGRDGYT
>TRBV5-1|-|TRBJ2-3
ASSWAAGGTDTQY
>TRBV4-2|TRBD1|TRBJ2-1
ASSQGQGTGNEQF
>TRBV28|-|TRBJ2-2
ASSFTRGELF
>TRBV11-2|TRBD2|TRBJ2-1
ASSLVPGGAEQF
>TRBV7-9|-|TRBJ1-2
ASMRGASDGYT
>TRBV12-5|-|TRBJ1-5
ASGLGAKLTSPQPQH
>TRBV29-1|-|TRBJ2-3
SVVRQEATDTQY